The 6 T cell receptor beta chains reported below all come from one sample, sequenced in a study of human T cells and chemical hapten exposure. Time point defined: pre-sensitization, week 0. Noted treatment: therapeutic diphenylcyclopropenone sensitization with weekly scalp DPC. TCRdb ran MiXCR on the RACE reads and lists one entry per CDR3 protein. The sample holds around 56,000 distinct CDR3 sequences, more than 8% seen once. The source was whole blood, collected in connection with sensitization to the hapten diphenylcyclopropenone (DPC). These receptors originate from a middle-aged man with alopecia areata. Some clones in this sample may be carry-over from other donors' samples.

This clonotype is medium-sized (0.01 to 0.1%) within its sample. The chain employs TRBV7-9 and TRBJ2-7; perhaps TRBD1 as D (5 bases). Germline-derived CDR1 and CDR2 are SEHNR and FQNEAQ (reference sequence). The CDR3 is 16 residues long. Trimming cost V 5 bases and J 0 bases, with 17 bases left between them. The CDR3 loop is CASSHLTGAVSYEQYF. DNA of the CDR3: TGTGCCAGCAGCCATCTAACTGGGGCTGTCTCCTACGAGCAGTACTTC.

The chain uses TRBV2 and TRBJ1-3; D is uncertain. V was shortened by 6 bases and J by 2 bases, with 14 bases between the two germline ends. The CDR3 runs to 15 residues. Germline V gives CDR1 SNHLY, CDR2 FYNNEI. In DNA, the CDR3 is TGTGCCAGCAGAGGCCAGGAGGTTGCTGGAAACACCATATATTTT. Translated, it gives CASRGQEVAGNTIYF.

The sample holds many counts of this clonotype. The chain uses TRBV28 and TRBJ2-3; D possibly uses TRBD1 or TRBD2 (5 bases each). Trimming cost V 3 bases and J 4 bases, with 11 bases left between them. In germline, CDR1 is MDHEN, CDR2 SYDVKM. The CDR3 has 14 amino acids. The CDR3 bases are TGTGCCAGCAGTTTTGGGGGTTCCCCAGATACGCAGTATTTT. It yields the protein CASSFGGSPDTQYF.

The rearrangement links TRBV11-2 to TRBJ1-1; D not certain. The germline V gene has CDR1 SGHAT and CDR2 FQNNGV. The CDR3 runs 16 residues. V lost 5 bases, J lost 4 bases, and 20 bases lay in between. CDR3 in DNA: TGTGCCAGCAGCCCAAGGCGGGTAGGAGCTTTCACTGAAGCTTTCTTT. This sequence encodes CASSPRRVGAFTEAFF.

The rearrangement joins TRBV28 to TRBJ2-7, with 9 positions matching TRBD1. CDR3 length: 15 residues. In germline, CDR1 is MDHEN, CDR2 SYDVKM. J gave up 1 base and V 6 bases, and 7 bases lay outside the gene matches. In DNA form, the CDR3 reads TGTGCCAGCAGGGCCTGGGGACAGGGTTCCTACGAGCAGTACTTC. This encodes CASRAWGQGSYEQYF.

Only a few counts were recorded for this clonotype. The genes are TRBV20-1 and TRBJ2-7; 8 bases fit TRBD2. Germline CDR1 reads DFQATT; CDR2 reads SNEGSKA (reference sequence). This CDR3 comprises 14 residues. The junction had 7 bases not matched to a gene; V was cut back by 0 bases and J by 6 bases. CDR3 nucleotide sequence: TGCAGTGCTAGAGATCTACGGGAGGGCCCCGAGCAGTACTTC. Translating gives CSARDLREGPEQYF.